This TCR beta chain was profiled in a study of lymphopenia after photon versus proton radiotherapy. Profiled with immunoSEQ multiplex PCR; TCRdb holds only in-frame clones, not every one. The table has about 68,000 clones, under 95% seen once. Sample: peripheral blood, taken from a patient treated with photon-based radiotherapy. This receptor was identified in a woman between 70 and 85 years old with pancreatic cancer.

The chain's CDR3 is CASAKGLAGHTGELFF. The CDR3, as DNA: TGTGCCAGCGCAAAAGGACTAGCGGGCCACACCGGGGAGCTGTTTTTT. The gene calls are TRBV2 and TRBJ2-2; TRBD2 matches at 11 bases. V shed 8 bases, J shed 3 bases, and the junction held 8 bases outside the gene matches. Germline V lookup: CDR1 SNHLY, CDR2 FYNNEI. This CDR3 spans 16 amino acids.